This T cell receptor (beta chain) was obtained from a study of T-cell reconstitution after alpha-beta-depleted transplantation in children. It was with unique molecular identifiers that the TCRbeta library was prepared. One entry per CDR3 protein results from TCRdb running MiXCR on the PCR reads. This table holds about 540,000 distinct CDR3 sequences, roughly 18% found once. Only a few counts were recorded for this clonotype. The CDR3 has 16 amino acids. V lost 0 bases, J lost 3 bases, and 15 bases lay in between. Germline V gene lookup returns CDR1 MNHEY and CDR2 SVGAGI. The sample was PBMCs from the stem cell graft donor, taken from the stem cell graft. The sequence derives from a human donor who donated a stem cell graft to a child with acute lymphoblastic leukemia. This rearrangement joins TRBV6-5 to TRBJ2-7, with D perhaps TRBD2 (6 bases). The DNA for the CDR3 is TGTGCCAGCAGTTACTCGAAGGGACTCCCTAGCTACGAGCAGTACTTC. Encoded protein: CASSYSKGLPSYEQYF.